The 17 T cell receptor beta chains below all came from one sample that was sequenced in a study of blood T cell repertoires in COVID-19. Method: immunoSEQ multiplex PCR; TCRdb's copy keeps in-frame clones and lacks some. Of approximately 450,000 clones listed, approximately 90% are singletons. The source material was peripheral blood. Source of these receptors: a woman aged 25-40 years with acute or convalescent COVID-19.

The chain uses TRBV11-1 and TRBJ1-1; D ambiguous. Trimming left V 5 bases short and J 1 base short, with 11 bases between. The CDR3 has 14 amino acids. The germline V gene has CDR1 SGHAT and CDR2 FQDESV (reference sequence). The CDR3 reads CASSRESWNTEAFF. The CDR3 coding sequence is TGTGCCAGCAGCCGCGAGTCTTGGAACACTGAAGCTTTCTTT. Complete variable domain (other parts from reference TRBV11-1 and TRBJ1-1): EAEVAQSPRYKITEKSQAVAFWCDPISGHATLYWYRQILGQGPELLVQFQDESVVDDSQLPKDRFSAERLKGVDSTLKIQPAELGDSAMYLCASSRESWNTEAFFGQGTRLTVV.

The gene calls are TRBV25-1 and TRBJ1-1; D may be TRBD1 (5 bases). V lost 11 bases to trimming and J lost 6 bases, with 19 bases between them. CDR1 and CDR2 (germline): MGHDK, SYGVNS. The CDR3 has 13 residues. This CDR3 reads CASKLGAGSEAFF. CDR3 in DNA: TGTGCCTCGAAATTAGGGGCAGGGTCTGAAGCTTTCTTT. Variable domain in full (rest from reference TRBV25-1 and TRBJ1-1): EADIYQTPRYLVIGTGKKITLECSQTMGHDKMYWYQQDPGMELHLIHYSYGVNSTEKGDLSSESTVSRIRTEHFPLTLESARPSHTSQYLCASKLGAGSEAFFGQGTRLTVV.

The chain joins TRBV28 to TRBJ2-3; weak D call: TRBD2 (6 bases). Germline V gene data show CDR1 as MDHEN and CDR2 as SYDVKM. The CDR3 loop spans 14 amino acids. Trimming cost V 3 bases and J 3 bases, with 10 bases left between them. The CDR3, as DNA: TGTGCCAGCAGTTTCGGGAGTCGGACAGATACGCAGTATTTT. Translation gives CASSFGSRTDTQYF.

The chain joins TRBV11-2 to TRBJ2-3, with D tentatively TRBD1 (7 bases). The CDR3 runs 15 residues. V was trimmed by 5 bases and J by 2 bases, leaving 14 bases between them. The germline V gene has CDR1 SGHAT and CDR2 FQNNGV. The CDR3 coding sequence is TGTGCCAGCAGCGCAGGGGGGACCACCACAGATACGCAGTATTTT. Protein: CASSAGGTTTDTQYF.

The chain recombines TRBV3-1 (or the pseudogene TRBV3-2) with TRBJ1-5; D unclear. Germline lookup yields CDR1 LGHDT and CDR2 YNNKEL (reference sequence). This CDR3 has 14 residues. Trimming took 4 bases from V and 0 from J, leaving 7 bases between them. The DNA of the CDR3 is TGTGCCAGCAGCCTTCAGTATAGCAATCAGCCCCAGCATTTT. It encodes CASSLQYSNQPQHF.

V gene TRBV5-3 combines with J gene TRBJ2-3, with 16 bases matching TRBD2. TRBV5-3 is annotated as an ORF whose role is uncertain. V lost 3 bases, J lost 1 base, and 5 bases stayed unmatched. This CDR3 region has 18 residues. The CDR3 bases are TGTGCCAGAAGCTCCGGGACTAGCGGGGGGGCCTGCACAGATACGCAGTATTTT. It is translated as CARSSGTSGGACTDTQYF.

V is TRBV11-1 and J is TRBJ2-7; 7 positions agree with TRBD1. J gave up 4 bases and V 6 bases, and 3 bases lay outside the gene matches. The CDR3 has 12 amino acids. Germline values: CDR1 SGHAT, CDR2 FQDESV (reference sequence). CDR3 protein: CASRGDSYEQYF. The CDR3 DNA reads TGTGCCAGCAGGGGGGACAGTTACGAGCAGTACTTC. The variable domain in full, completed from reference TRBV11-1 and TRBJ2-7, reads EAEVAQSPRYKITEKSQAVAFWCDPISGHATLYWYRQILGQGPELLVQFQDESVVDDSQLPKDRFSAERLKGVDSTLKIQPAELGDSAMYLCASRGDSYEQYFGPGTRLTVT.

This chain links TRBV7-9 with TRBJ1-2; 7 bases are shared with TRBD1. V trimming: 5 bases; J trimming: 4 bases; junction bases outside the gene matches: 4. The CDR3 spans 13 residues. Germline CDR1 SEHNR, CDR2 FQNEAQ (reference sequence). CDR3 loop: CASSVGQFYGYTF. Written as DNA, the CDR3 is TGTGCCAGCAGCGTGGGACAGTTCTATGGCTACACCTTC.

The V call is TRBV2, the J call TRBJ2-1; 8 bases map to TRBD2. Germline loops: CDR1 SNHLY, CDR2 FYNNEI. The junction had 3 bases not matched to a gene; V was cut back by 5 bases and J by 3 bases. The CDR3 covers 14 residues. The CDR3 region has the DNA TGTGCCAGCAGTCAAACTAGCGGCTACAATGAGCAGTTCTTC. Its protein product is CASSQTSGYNEQFF.

V gene TRBV13 combines with J gene TRBJ2-5, with D unresolved. Trimming removed 0 bases from V and 2 bases from J, with 7 bases in between. This CDR3 is built from 14 residues. In germline, CDR1 is PRHDT, CDR2 FYEKMQ (reference sequence). This CDR3 reads CASSLGAVQETQYF. DNA of the CDR3: TGTGCCAGCAGCTTAGGGGCCGTTCAAGAGACCCAGTACTTC. Together with reference TRBV13 and TRBJ2-5, the CDR3 gives the full variable domain: AAGVIQSPRHLIKEKRETATLKCYPIPRHDTVYWYQQGPGQDPQFLISFYEKMQSDKGSIPDRFSAQQFSDYHSELNMSSLELGDSALYFCASSLGAVQETQYFGPGTRLLVL.

The chain uses TRBV6-1 and TRBJ1-5, with a weak D call TRBD1 (6 bases). The CDR3 extends over 15 amino acids. The V end was cut by 1 base, the J end by 2 bases, with 9 bases between. Germline CDR1 reads MNHNS; CDR2 reads SASEGT. The CDR3 DNA reads as TGTGCCAGCAGTGAAGAACAGGGTGGCAATCAGCCCCAGCATTTT. Translation gives CASSEEQGGNQPQHF.

The V gene is TRBV18, the J gene TRBJ1-1, with D unclear. This CDR3 is built from 15 residues. V was clipped by 0 bases and J by 3 bases, with 11 bases between them. Germline CDR1 and CDR2: KGHSH and LQKENI. The CDR3 nucleotides are TGTGCCAGCTCACCACCAGGAGGAATGGACACTGAAGCTTTCTTT. Translating it yields CASSPPGGMDTEAFF.

The chain carries TRBV6-2 or TRBV6-3 and TRBJ2-3; D perhaps matches TRBD1 (6 bases). The ends were cut back, 2 bases at V and 4 bases at J, with 10 bases in the middle. CDR1 and CDR2 (germline): MNHEY, SVGEGT. There are 14 residues in the CDR3. DNA for the CDR3: TGTGCCAGCAGTTACCCCCCAGGGGCAGATACGCAGTATTTT. Its protein is CASSYPPGADTQYF.

This chain connects TRBV10-3 to TRBJ1-2, with D uncertain. The germline V gene has CDR1 ENHRY and CDR2 SYGVKD. The CDR3 extends over 16 amino acids. V shed 2 bases and J shed 7 bases, with 20 bases lying between them. The CDR3 nucleotides read TGTGCCATCAGTGAGCACACCTTTATGAGGCCGGGTGGCTACACCTTC. It codes for CAISEHTFMRPGGYTF.

The J gene is TRBJ2-2, the V gene TRBV6-1; 8 nucleotides match TRBD1. The CDR3 sequence is 16 residues long. Germline loops: CDR1 MNHNS, CDR2 SASEGT. The junction had 4 bases not matched to a gene; V was cut back by 4 bases and J by 0 bases. CDR3 nucleotides: TGTGCCAGCAGTGCAAAGACAGGGGCGAACACCGGGGAGCTGTTTTTT. Residues: CASSAKTGANTGELFF.

The chain has TRBV4-1 and TRBJ1-3, with 11 bases fitting TRBD1. The CDR3 consists of 19 residues. Trimming at V came to 5 bases and at J to 2 bases, leaving 14 bases not matched to a gene. Germline-derived CDR1 and CDR2 are MGHRA and YSYEKL. This CDR3 is CASSGRTGGGVSAGNTIYF. CDR3 sequence (DNA): TGCGCCAGCAGCGGAAGGACAGGGGGCGGTGTGTCAGCTGGAAACACCATATATTTT.

V and J are TRBV18 and TRBJ1-1, with 9 bases matching TRBD1. Germline CDR1 KGHSH, CDR2 LQKENI. The J segment lost 3 bases and the V segment lost 4 bases, leaving 0 bases of the junction unmatched. CDR3 length: 13 amino acids. This CDR3 is CASSRQGDTEAFF. CDR3 coding DNA: TGTGCCAGCTCACGACAGGGGGACACTGAAGCTTTCTTT.